What follows is one T cell receptor beta chain and its context. This clonotype was recorded a few times. Its antigen is not yet known. No much larger clone is present one base from it, and per-base qualities are unavailable. Moderately to severely active disease, a Clinical Activity Score of at least 3, a NOSPECS grade of at least 4, and a duration under 3 months were present in ophthalmopathy patients. Any patient with an uncontrolled infection, another autoimmune disease, pregnancy or lactation was excluded. Clinical symptoms, serum thyroxine and TRAb, thyroid ultrasound, and orbital computed tomography formed the basis for the diagnoses. PBMCs were isolated from 8 to 10 ml of fresh peripheral blood by Ficoll-Paque density gradient centrifugation. Trizol reagent was used to extract total RNA, and RNA quality was then checked on an Agilent 2100 Bioanalyzer. Sequences LNHDA (CDR1) and SQIVND (CDR2) are obtained from the germline V gene (reference sequence). Its CDR3 holds 15 amino acids, cysteine through phenylalanine. Only the CDR3 portion is preserved as DNA: 45 bases, with reading frame beginning at the first base. The trim is 0 bases for V and 5 bases for J, with a gap of 10 bases between the germline ends.

This record comes from a study of T cells in Graves' hyperthyroidism and ophthalmopathy (dated by TCRdb to the late 2010s). The study in broad terms: Peripheral blood samples were taken at the time of initial diagnosis, prior to any treatment. Prospective prediction of ophthalmopathy was tested in an independent validation cohort consisting of about 20 hyperthyroidism patients and around 17 patients who later progressed to ophthalmopathy. Following sampling, methimazole starting at 30 mg daily was given to hyperthyroidism patients, and high-dose intravenous methylprednisolone was given to ophthalmopathy patients. In addition, the study compared T-cell repertoires in thyroid tissue and in blood from six Graves' hyperthyroidism patients. The paper describes TCR Vbeta CDR3 sequencing of around 140 peripheral blood samples, made up of some 42 ophthalmopathy patients, around 73 hyperthyroidism patients and about 17 progressor patients. TCR V-J signatures able to tell the groups apart were searched for in a discovery cohort of 95 or so patients, of whom fewer than 45 had Graves' ophthalmopathy and 57 had stable Graves' hyperthyroidism. The roughly 100 discovery patients were randomly divided into training and test sets at a 7:3 ratio. Findings and caveats that apply to the study as a whole: No statistical method was used to set the sample size in advance, and investigators knew the group allocation. Most expanded thyroid clonotypes (frequency above 0.001) were also found in blood, which suggests that blood repertoires may mirror thyroid immune responses. Ophthalmopathy was separated from stable hyperthyroidism by a 13 V-J signature model, with approximately 86% sensitivity and around 81% specificity obtained in cross-validation and 80%/75% obtained in testing. In validation, the model predicted progression to ophthalmopathy a median of about 6.8 months before onset, with approximately 70% sensitivity and roughly 79% specificity.

TCR beta CDR3 regions were amplified from RNA transcripts. For the first round of RT-PCR on the TCR CDR3, the HTBI primer set was used together with the Qiagen OneStep RT-PCR kit. Libraries were constructed in a second round of multiplex PCR, after which size selection and purification were performed. Paired-end sequencing of the libraries was performed with 100 bp reads on an Illumina HiSeq2000. Under the source paper's analysis protocol: SOAPnuke was used to process the raw data, with reads discarded if the reads contained adapters or uncalled bases, had a mean Phred below 15, or lacked an exact constant-primer or identifier match. High-quality paired reads were merged with COPE v1.2.5, and unique nucleotide sequences were defined as clonotypes. MiTCR v1.1 was used to align the clonotypes against IMGT TRBV, TRBD and TRBJ reference segments. The analysis was restricted to V-J combinations with a frequency above 0.0001, which together covered 99.2% of the repertoires. A TCS score was defined as the ratio between F50 (clonal expansion) and ExV (chaos), using BLOSUM62-based TCRdist between CDR3 peptides within each V-J. Welch's t-statistics and random forest reduced around 510 V-J features to about 13, which were used in a naive Bayes classifier (R e1071). The public reads were quality trimmed at Q25 with fastp and then assembled into clones with MiXCR by TCRdb, keeping productive beta chains. Each record represents a unique CDR3 protein, reported with the most common genes and DNA among its rows. None of the V and J calls come from the authors' own analysis; TCRdb made them. In this sample the table shows more than 350,000 distinct CDR3 sequences, about 14% of which occur a single time. The top ten hold 15% to 20% of the sample.

Sequencing was performed on blood. The receptor chain draws on TRBV19 and TRBJ2-2; TRBD2 is possibly the D segment (6 matching bases). This TCR came from a young woman with Graves' ophthalmopathy. The CDR3 region reads CASSIDPAGTGELFF. The nucleotide sequence is given as TGTGCCAGTAGTATAGATCCGGCGGGAACCGGGGAGCTGTTTTTT. With all but the CDR3 taken from the reference TRBV19 and TRBJ2-2 genes, the full variable domain is: DGGITQSPKYLFRKEGQNVTLSCEQNLNHDAMYWYRQDPGQGLRLIYYSQIVNDFQKGDIAEGYSVSREKKESFPLTVTSAQKNPTAFYLCASSIDPAGTGELFFGEGSRLTVL.